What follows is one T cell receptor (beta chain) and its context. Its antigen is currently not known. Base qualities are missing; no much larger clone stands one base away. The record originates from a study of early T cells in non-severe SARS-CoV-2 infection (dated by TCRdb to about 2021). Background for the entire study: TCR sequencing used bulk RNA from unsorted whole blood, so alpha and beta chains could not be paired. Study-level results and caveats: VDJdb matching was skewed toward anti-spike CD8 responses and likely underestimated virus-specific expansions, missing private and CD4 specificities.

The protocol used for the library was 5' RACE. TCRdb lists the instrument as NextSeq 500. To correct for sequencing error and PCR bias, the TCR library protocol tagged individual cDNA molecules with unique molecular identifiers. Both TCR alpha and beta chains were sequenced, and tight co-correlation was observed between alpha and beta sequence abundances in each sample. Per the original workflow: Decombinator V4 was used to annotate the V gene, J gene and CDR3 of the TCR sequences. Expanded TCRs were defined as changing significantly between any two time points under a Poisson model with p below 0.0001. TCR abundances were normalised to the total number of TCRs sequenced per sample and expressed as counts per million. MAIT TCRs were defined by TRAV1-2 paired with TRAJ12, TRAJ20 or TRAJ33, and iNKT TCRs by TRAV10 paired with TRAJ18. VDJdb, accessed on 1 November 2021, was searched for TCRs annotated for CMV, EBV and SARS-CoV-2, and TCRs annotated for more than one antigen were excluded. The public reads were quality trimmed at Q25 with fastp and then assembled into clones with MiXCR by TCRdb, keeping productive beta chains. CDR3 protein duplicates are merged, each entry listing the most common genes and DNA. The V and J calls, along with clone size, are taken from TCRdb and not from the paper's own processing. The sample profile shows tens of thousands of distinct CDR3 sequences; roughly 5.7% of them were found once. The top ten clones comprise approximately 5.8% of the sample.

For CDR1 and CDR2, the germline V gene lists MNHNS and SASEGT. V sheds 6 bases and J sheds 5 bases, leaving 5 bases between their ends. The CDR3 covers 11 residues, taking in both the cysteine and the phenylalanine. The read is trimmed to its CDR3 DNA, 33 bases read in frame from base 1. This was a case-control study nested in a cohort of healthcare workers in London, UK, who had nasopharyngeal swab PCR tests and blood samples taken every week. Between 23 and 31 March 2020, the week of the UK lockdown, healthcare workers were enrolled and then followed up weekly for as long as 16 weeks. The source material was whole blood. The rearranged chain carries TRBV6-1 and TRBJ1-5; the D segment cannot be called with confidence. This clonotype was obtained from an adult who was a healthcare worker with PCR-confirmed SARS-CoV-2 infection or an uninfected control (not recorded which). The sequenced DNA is TGTGCCAGCAGCCAGGATCAGCCCCAGCATTTT. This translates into CASSQDQPQHF.